This entry describes one TCR beta chain. What it recognizes is unknown. The data belong to a study of PD-1 blockade in classical Hodgkin lymphoma. Study context: Every 2 weeks, patients had 3 mg/kg nivolumab intravenously.

Profiling relied on immunoSEQ multiplex PCR, and the TCRdb table lists in-frame clones only, not all of them. The sample shows 40,000 to 45,000 clones, roughly 80% of them seen only once. The V end was cut by 3 bases, the J end by 0 bases, with 8 bases between. The CDR3 contains 14 residues. Germline-derived CDR1 and CDR2 are MNHNS and SASEGT. Every single patient, without exception, relapsed after autologous stem cell transplantation, and brentuximab vedotin exposure varied. Study-level points and caveats: What caused the repertoire differences, perhaps disease activity or prior therapy, remains undefined.

The clonotype comes from a human donor with classical Hodgkin lymphoma. The chain employs TRBV6-1 and TRBJ1-1; D perhaps matches TRBD1 (5 bases). The material sequenced was peripheral blood mononuclear cells (PBMCs), taken at baseline. The CDR3 DNA reads TGTGCCAGCAGTGAGGGGGGACTGAACACTGAAGCTTTCTTT. Protein: CASSEGGLNTEAFF.